Listed below are T cell receptor beta chains from one sample, sequenced in a study of Ad26.COV2.S vaccination and SARS-CoV-2 variants. Clones were read by immunoSEQ multiplex PCR, and TCRdb kept only the in-frame ones, dropping some. The data hold 300,000 to 400,000 clones, with roughly 87% observed a single time. The material sequenced was peripheral blood, taken in a trial of Ad26.COV2.S vaccine versus placebo. The source of these receptors is a person aged 18-65 years who received the Ad26.COV2.S COVID-19 vaccine or a placebo. Both conserved end residues are part of each CDR3. A D gene is named only where the DNA matches it firmly. Some rows have no size entry. The others give once, few or many, or a class for an expanded clone.

clone_size: NA; j_call: TRBJ2-1; d_call: NA; v_call: TRBV4-1; cdr3_aa: CASSQGQGYNEQFF; cdr3_nt: TGCGCCAGCAGCCAAGGGCAGGGGTACAATGAGCAGTTCTTC
clone_size: many; j_call: TRBJ1-3; d_call: NA; v_call: TRBV27; cdr3_aa: CASSPTGGVGGNTIYF; cdr3_nt: TGTGCCAGCAGCCCTACTGGTGGGGTAGGAGGAAACACCATATATTTT
clone_size: few; j_call: TRBJ2-7; d_call: NA; v_call: TRBV4-2; cdr3_aa: CASSQGQAVSYEQYF; cdr3_nt: TGTGCCAGCAGCCAAGGACAGGCAGTCTCCTACGAGCAGTACTTC
clone_size: NA; j_call: TRBJ1-6; d_call: NA; v_call: TRBV7-2; cdr3_aa: CASSTGLSYSPLHF; cdr3_nt: TGTGCCAGCAGTACGGGACTGAGTTATTCACCCCTCCACTTT
clone_size: NA; j_call: TRBJ2-1; d_call: TRBD1; v_call: TRBV19; cdr3_aa: CASSTPGQGIFEQFF; cdr3_nt: TGTGCCAGTAGTACCCCGGGACAGGGAATTTTTGAGCAGTTCTTC
clone_size: NA; j_call: TRBJ2-1; d_call: NA; v_call: TRBV11-2; cdr3_aa: CASSLGNNEQFF; cdr3_nt: TGTGCCAGCAGCTTAGGGAACAATGAGCAGTTCTTC
clone_size: NA; j_call: TRBJ2-7; d_call: TRBD1; v_call: TRBV5-1; cdr3_aa: CASSLRDRDHEQYF; cdr3_nt: TGCGCCAGCAGCTTGAGGGACAGGGACCACGAGCAGTACTTC
clone_size: NA; j_call: TRBJ2-5; d_call: TRBD1; v_call: TRBV6-2/TRBV6-3; cdr3_aa: CASSRDSQETQYF; cdr3_nt: TGTGCCAGCAGTCGGGACAGCCAAGAGACCCAGTACTTC
clone_size: NA; j_call: TRBJ1-1; d_call: NA; v_call: TRBV5-1; cdr3_aa: CASSWDNQGTEAFF; cdr3_nt: TGCGCCAGCAGCTGGGACAACCAAGGTACTGAAGCTTTCTTT
clone_size: NA; j_call: TRBJ1-2; d_call: NA; v_call: TRBV6-5; cdr3_aa: CASSSQGSGYTF; cdr3_nt: TGTGCCAGCAGTTCTCAGGGTAGCGGCTACACCTTC
clone_size: NA; j_call: TRBJ2-3; d_call: NA; v_call: TRBV4-1; cdr3_aa: CASSQGAGTDTQYF; cdr3_nt: TGCGCCAGCAGCCAAGGCGCCGGCACAGATACGCAGTATTTT
clone_size: NA; j_call: TRBJ2-1; d_call: TRBD1; v_call: TRBV12-5; cdr3_aa: CASGLTPLPPGQGPVDEQFF; cdr3_nt: TGTGCTAGTGGTTTGACCCCTCTGCCCCCGGGACAGGGTCCGGTGGATGAGCAGTTCTTC
clone_size: NA; j_call: TRBJ1-6; d_call: NA; v_call: TRBV7-2; cdr3_aa: CASSSGRVSYNSPLHF; cdr3_nt: TGTGCCAGCAGCTCCGGGAGGGTTTCCTATAATTCACCCCTCCACTTT
clone_size: NA; j_call: TRBJ2-5; d_call: NA; v_call: TRBV21-1; cdr3_aa: CASSKVAGRGETQYF; cdr3_nt: TGTGCCAGCAGCAAAGTAGCGGGCAGGGGGGAGACCCAGTACTTC
clone_size: NA; j_call: TRBJ2-5; d_call: TRBD1; v_call: TRBV13; cdr3_aa: CASSPDRGEETQYF; cdr3_nt: TGTGCCAGCAGCCCGGACAGGGGGGAAGAGACCCAGTACTTC
clone_size: many; j_call: TRBJ2-5; d_call: TRBD2; v_call: TRBV4-3; cdr3_aa: CASSQDWASGGETQYF; cdr3_nt: TGCGCCAGCAGCCAAGATTGGGCTAGCGGGGGGGAGACCCAGTACTTC
clone_size: NA; j_call: TRBJ1-2; d_call: NA; v_call: TRBV4-2; cdr3_aa: CASSQEEGGRKRNGYTF; cdr3_nt: TGTGCCAGCAGCCAAGAGGAGGGAGGGAGGAAAAGGAATGGCTACACCTTC
clone_size: NA; j_call: TRBJ2-1; d_call: TRBD2; v_call: TRBV11-3; cdr3_aa: CASSLGIGRGGRNEQFF; cdr3_nt: TGTGCCAGCAGCTTAGGGATCGGGCGGGGGGGCCGAAATGAGCAGTTCTTC
clone_size: NA; j_call: TRBJ1-1; d_call: NA; v_call: TRBV6-5; cdr3_aa: CASSYSMGTEAFF; cdr3_nt: TGTGCCAGCAGTTACTCAATGGGCACTGAAGCTTTCTTT
clone_size: NA; j_call: TRBJ1-5; d_call: NA; v_call: TRBV7-2; cdr3_aa: CASSLARGLDSNQPQHF; cdr3_nt: TGTGCCAGCAGCTTAGCGCGAGGCCTTGATAGCAATCAGCCCCAGCATTTT
clone_size: NA; j_call: TRBJ2-1; d_call: TRBD2; v_call: TRBV10-3; cdr3_aa: CAIRGSGESNEQFF; cdr3_nt: TGTGCCATTCGGGGGAGCGGGGAGTCCAATGAGCAGTTCTTC
clone_size: NA; j_call: TRBJ1-1; d_call: NA; v_call: TRBV16; cdr3_aa: CASTSNVAGNTEAFF; cdr3_nt: TGTGCCAGCACCTCAAATGTGGCAGGGAATACTGAAGCTTTCTTT
clone_size: NA; j_call: TRBJ1-2; d_call: NA; v_call: TRBV27; cdr3_aa: CASSPGTLRAWGYTF; cdr3_nt: TGTGCCAGCAGTCCAGGAACCTTACGTGCTTGGGGCTACACCTTC
clone_size: NA; j_call: TRBJ1-5; d_call: NA; v_call: TRBV27; cdr3_aa: CASSLYNRDDQPQHF; cdr3_nt: TGTGCCAGCAGTTTATATAACAGGGACGATCAGCCCCAGCATTTT
clone_size: once; j_call: TRBJ2-1; d_call: TRBD2; v_call: TRBV27; cdr3_aa: CASSAGGPNEQFF; cdr3_nt: TGTGCCAGCTCGGCGGGGGGGCCCAATGAGCAGTTCTTC
clone_size: NA; j_call: TRBJ2-7; d_call: NA; v_call: TRBV15; cdr3_aa: CATSRGVRQDGEQYF; cdr3_nt: TGTGCCACCAGCAGAGGGGTACGCCAGGATGGCGAGCAGTACTTC
clone_size: once; j_call: TRBJ2-3; d_call: NA; v_call: TRBV5-4; cdr3_aa: CASSSKQGSTDTQYF; cdr3_nt: TGTGCCAGCAGCTCCAAACAGGGAAGCACAGATACGCAGTATTTT
clone_size: NA; j_call: TRBJ2-3; d_call: NA; v_call: TRBV4-2; cdr3_aa: CASSQDATSTDTQYF; cdr3_nt: TGTGCCAGCAGCCAAGATGCAACTAGCACAGATACGCAGTATTTT